A selection of T cell receptor beta chains follows, all from one sample in a study of cytomegalovirus exposure and HLA in healthy donors. This table comes from immunoSEQ multiplex PCR, and its TCRdb copy is limited to in-frame clones, with some not included. The sample holds around 70,000 clones, around 96% seen once. Material for sequencing was PBMCs. Receptors were obtained from a young man in good health and CMV-seronegative. The CDR3 runs from the conserved cysteine through the conserved F or W. A D gene is named only where the DNA matches it firmly. The size entry is marked missing in some rows and otherwise reads once, few, many or a size class.

-	TRBJ2-2	TRBV29-1	-	TGCAGCGTTGTAGGGGAGGCGAACACCGGGGAGCTGTTTTTT	CSVVGEANTGELFF
TRBD2	TRBJ2-7	TRBV7-9	once	TGTGCCAGCAGCTTGGGGGGGAGCGACGAGCAGTACTTC	CASSLGGSDEQYF
TRBD1	TRBJ2-1	TRBV27	-	TGTGCCAGCAGTTTACGGGACAGCCAGTTCTTC	CASSLRDSQFF
-	TRBJ2-1	TRBV27	-	TGTGCCAGCACCCAGGGCTTCGCTTACAATGAGCAGTTCTTC	CASTQGFAYNEQFF
-	TRBJ2-2	TRBV30	-	TGTGCCTGGAGTAGCGGGCTGAACACCGGGGAGCTGTTTTTT	CAWSSGLNTGELFF
TRBD1	TRBJ2-7	TRBV30	-	TGTGCCTGGAGTGTACTTGATCGGACAGGGGGCTCCTACGAGCAGTACTTC	CAWSVLDRTGGSYEQYF
TRBD2	TRBJ2-1	TRBV6-1	-	TGTGCCAGCTATCTAGCGGGGGGGTTCGGTGAGCAGTTCTTC	CASYLAGGFGEQFF
TRBD1	TRBJ1-5	TRBV6-6	-	TGTGCCAGCAGTCGGGACAGCCCTTCCCTTGCCGCCTTT	CASSRDSPSLAAF
TRBD1	TRBJ1-1	TRBV5-1	once	TGCGCCAGCAGCTTGAAACAGGGGGCCACTGAAGCTTTCTTT	CASSLKQGATEAFF
-	TRBJ1-2	TRBV5-5	-	TGTGCCAGCAGCTTTCGACAGGAAAACAACTATGGCTACACCTTC	CASSFRQENNYGYTF
-	TRBJ1-5	TRBV6-5	once	TGTGCCAGCAGACTCTCAGGGGCCCCTAGTCAGCCCCAGCATTTT	CASRLSGAPSQPQHF
-	TRBJ2-5	TRBV30	-	TGTGCCTGGAGTGTGGGAGCGCGAGAGACCCAGTACTTC	CAWSVGARETQYF
-	TRBJ1-3	TRBV11-3	-	TGTGCCAGCAGCTCGCAGGGAGGCTCTGGAAACACCATATATTTT	CASSSQGGSGNTIYF
-	TRBJ2-1	TRBV6-6	-	TGTGCCAGCAGCCCCGCCGGCGGTGAGCAGTTCTTC	CASSPAGGEQFF
-	TRBJ2-6	TRBV19	-	TGTGCCAGTAGTATTAGAGGGACTGGGGCCAACGTCCTGACTTTC	CASSIRGTGANVLTF
-	TRBJ2-2	TRBV9	-	TGTGCCAGCAGCGTAGGCAGGGCTACCACCGGGGAGCTGTTTTTT	CASSVGRATTGELFF
-	TRBJ2-7	TRBV7-9	-	TGTGCCAGCAGCCGCAGCAGGGGTCTTTCCTACGAGCAGTACTTC	CASSRSRGLSYEQYF
-	TRBJ2-2	TRBV7-9	-	TGTGCCAGCAGCTTATTCGGTGTGACAGCGCTTAACACCGGGGAGCTGTTTTTT	CASSLFGVTALNTGELFF
-	TRBJ2-3	TRBV4-3	-	TGCGCCAGATACACAGATACGCAGTATTTT	CARYTDTQYF
-	TRBJ2-6	TRBV28	-	TGTGCCAGCAGTTTAGGGACTTCCAGCTCTGGGGCCAACGTCCTGACTTTC	CASSLGTSSSGANVLTF